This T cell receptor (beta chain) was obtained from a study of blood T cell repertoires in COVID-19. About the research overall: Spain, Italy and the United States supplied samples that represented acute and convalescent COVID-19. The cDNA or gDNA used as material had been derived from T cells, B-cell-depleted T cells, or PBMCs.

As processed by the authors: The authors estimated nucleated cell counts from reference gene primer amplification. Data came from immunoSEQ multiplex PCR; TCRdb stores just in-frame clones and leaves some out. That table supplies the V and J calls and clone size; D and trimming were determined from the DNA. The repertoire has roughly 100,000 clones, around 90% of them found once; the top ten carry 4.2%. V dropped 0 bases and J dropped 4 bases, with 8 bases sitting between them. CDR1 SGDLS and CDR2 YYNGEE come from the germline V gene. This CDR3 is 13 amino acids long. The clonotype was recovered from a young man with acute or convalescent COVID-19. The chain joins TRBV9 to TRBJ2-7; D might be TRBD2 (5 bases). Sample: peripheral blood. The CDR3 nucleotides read TGTGCCAGCAGCGTAGTTTCGGGATACGAGCAGTACTTC. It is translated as CASSVVSGYEQYF. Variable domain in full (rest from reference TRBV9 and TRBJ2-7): DSGVTQTPKHLITATGQRVTLRCSPRSGDLSVYWYQQSLDQGLQFLIQYYNGEERAKGNILERFSAQQFPDLHSELNLSSLELGDSALYFCASSVVSGYEQYFGPGTRLTVT.